The 2 T cell receptor beta chains listed next were all sequenced from one sample in a study of graft-versus-host responses after intestinal transplantation. TCRdb's table, derived via immunoSEQ multiplex PCR, lists solely in-frame clones and lacks some. The sample lists 20,000 to 25,000 clones, almost 40% occurring once. The source was alloreactive CD4+ T cells from a mixed lymphocyte reaction culture, collected before intestinal transplant. Subset noted: CFSE-low proliferating T cells sorted from roughly six-day pre-transplant mixed lymphocyte reaction (GvH or HvG direction). These receptor sequences come from a human patient who received an intestinal transplant.

This sequence joins TRBV11-3 and TRBJ1-1; possibly TRBD1 for D (5 bases). The V end lost 3 bases, the J end lost 0 bases, and 5 bases lay between the germline ends. The CDR3 has 13 amino acids. Per the germline V gene, CDR1 is SGHNT and CDR2 is YENEEA. The CDR3 loop is CASSLTVNTEAFF. CDR3 nucleotide sequence: TGTGCCAGCAGCTTGACAGTGAACACTGAAGCTTTCTTT.

This clone was seen a few times. Here the CDR3 DNA reads TGCGCCAGCAGCCAAGATGGGGCAGGGTTCACAGATACGCAGTATTTT. Amino acid sequence: CASSQDGAGFTDTQYF. The chain uses TRBV4-3 and TRBJ2-3, with a weak D call TRBD1 (5 bases). V was shortened by 0 bases and J by 2 bases, with 12 bases between the two germline ends. There are 16 residues in the CDR3. Per germline, CDR1 LGHNA and CDR2 YSLEER.